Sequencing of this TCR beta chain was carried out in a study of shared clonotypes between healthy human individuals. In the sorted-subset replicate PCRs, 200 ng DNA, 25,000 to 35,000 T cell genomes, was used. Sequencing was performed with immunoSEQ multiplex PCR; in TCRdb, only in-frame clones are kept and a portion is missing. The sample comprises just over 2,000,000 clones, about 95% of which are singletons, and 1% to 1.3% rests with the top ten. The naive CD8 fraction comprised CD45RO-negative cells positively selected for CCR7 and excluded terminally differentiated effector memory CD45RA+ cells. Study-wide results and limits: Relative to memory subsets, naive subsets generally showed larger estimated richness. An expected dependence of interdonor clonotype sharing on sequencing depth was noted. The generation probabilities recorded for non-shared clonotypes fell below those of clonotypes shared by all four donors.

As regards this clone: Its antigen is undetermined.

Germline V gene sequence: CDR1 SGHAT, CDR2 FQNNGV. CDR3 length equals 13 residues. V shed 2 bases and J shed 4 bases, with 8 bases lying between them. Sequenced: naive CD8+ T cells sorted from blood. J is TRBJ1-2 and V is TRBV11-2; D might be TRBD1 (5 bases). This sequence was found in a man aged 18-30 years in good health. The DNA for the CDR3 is TGTGCCAGCAGCTTAAGGGGAGCCTATGGCTACACCTTC. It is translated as CASSLRGAYGYTF.